This TCR beta chain was sequenced in a study of T cell responses to AZD1222 COVID-19 vaccine. Findings and limits, study-wide: Most donors were white British, females outnumbered males, and clonal diversity was possibly underestimated.

In germline, CDR1 is LGHNA, CDR2 YSLEER. There are 13 residues in the CDR3. The V gene lost 4 bases and the J gene lost 8 bases, with 11 bases spanning the gap. Produced via immunoSEQ multiplex PCR; TCRdb's table is partial and in-frame only. The profile shows 80,000 to 90,000 clones, roughly 90% of them singletons. As to this clone: The target antigen is unknown.

The specimen was peripheral blood, collected on day 0 of MenACWY control vaccination. The clonotype was recovered from an adult in good health. The chain combines TRBV4-3 with TRBJ2-2, with D uncertain. CDR3 in amino acids: CASSLAKAGELFF. CDR3 DNA sequence: TGCGCCAGCAGCCTCGCAAAGGCGGGGGAGCTGTTTTTT.